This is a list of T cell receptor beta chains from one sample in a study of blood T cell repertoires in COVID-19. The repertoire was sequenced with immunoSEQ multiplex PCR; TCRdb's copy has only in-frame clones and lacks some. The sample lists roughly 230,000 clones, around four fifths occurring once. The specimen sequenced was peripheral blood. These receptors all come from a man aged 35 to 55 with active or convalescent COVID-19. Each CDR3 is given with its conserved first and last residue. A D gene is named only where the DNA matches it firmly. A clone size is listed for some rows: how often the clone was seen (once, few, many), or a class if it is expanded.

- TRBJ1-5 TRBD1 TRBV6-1 TGTGCCAGCAGTGGGTACCAGGGACAGATGGGATCTTATAGCAATCAGCCCCAGCATTTT CASSGYQGQMGSYSNQPQHF
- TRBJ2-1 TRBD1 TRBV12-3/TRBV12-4 TGTGCCAGCAGTGACAGGGCCTACAATGAGCAGTTCTTC CASSDRAYNEQFF
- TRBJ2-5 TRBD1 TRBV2 TGTGCCAGCAGTAGACAGGGTTTGGAGACCCAGTACTTC CASSRQGLETQYF
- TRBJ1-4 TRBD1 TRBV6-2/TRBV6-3 TGTGCCAGCAGTACGGACAGGGTACGCGAAAAACTGTTTTTT CASSTDRVREKLFF
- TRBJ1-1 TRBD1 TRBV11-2 TGTGCCAGCAGCCTAGGACAGGGGAGCACTGAAGCTTTCTTT CASSLGQGSTEAFF
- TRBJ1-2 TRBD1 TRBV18 TGTGCCAGCTCAGAGGGGACAGCTAACTATGGCTACACCTTC CASSEGTANYGYTF
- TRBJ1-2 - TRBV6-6 TGTGCCAGCAGTTACTCGCAGGGGCCCTATGGCTACACCTTC CASSYSQGPYGYTF
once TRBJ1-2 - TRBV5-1 TGCGCCAGCAGCTTACAAACAACAATGGGCTACACCTTC CASSLQTTMGYTF
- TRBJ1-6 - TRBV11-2 TGTGCCAGCAGCGATTTTCTTACCACAGCCTCACCCCTCCACTTT CASSDFLTTASPLHF
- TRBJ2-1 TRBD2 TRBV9 TGTGCCAGCAGCCAAGCGGGAGCCTACAATGAGCAGTTCTTC CASSQAGAYNEQFF
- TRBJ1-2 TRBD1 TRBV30 TGTGCCTGGGGTCCGCGACAGGGGGCATTCTATGGCTACACCTTC CAWGPRQGAFYGYTF
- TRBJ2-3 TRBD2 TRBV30 TGTGCCTGGAGTGCCCCCCTCGGACTAGTTAAGACAGATACGCAGTATTTT CAWSAPLGLVKTDTQYF
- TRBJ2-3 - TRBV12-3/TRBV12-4 TGTGCCAGCAGTCGACAGGTCACAGATACGCAGTATTTT CASSRQVTDTQYF
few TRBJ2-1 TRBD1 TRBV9 TGTGCCAGCAGCGTAGGACAGGGTATTGGCAATGAGCAGTTCTTC CASSVGQGIGNEQFF
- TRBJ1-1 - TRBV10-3 TGTGCCATCAGTGACTCGAGGGAAACTGAAGCTTTCTTT CAISDSRETEAFF
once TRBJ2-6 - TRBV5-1 TGCGCCAGCAGCTTCTACAGGGACTCTGGGGCCAACGTCCTGACTTTC CASSFYRDSGANVLTF
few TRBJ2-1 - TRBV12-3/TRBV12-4 TGTGCCAGCAGTACACAAACCTACAATGAGCAGTTCTTC CASSTQTYNEQFF
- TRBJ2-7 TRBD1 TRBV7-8 TGTGCCAGCAGCTACCCCGGGTCAGGGGGCTCCTACGAGCAGTACTTC CASSYPGSGGSYEQYF
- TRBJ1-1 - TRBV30 TGTGCCACATCACCGAACACTGAAGCTTTCTTT CATSPNTEAFF
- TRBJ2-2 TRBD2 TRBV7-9 TGTGCCAGCAGCTTAATGCGAGCGGGAGGGAACACCGGGGAGCTGTTTTTT CASSLMRAGGNTGELFF
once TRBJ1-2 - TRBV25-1 TGTGCCAGCAGTGAATCGTTGAGTTCGAACTATGGCTACACCTTC CASSESLSSNYGYTF
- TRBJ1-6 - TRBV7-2 TGTGCCAGCAGCTTACGGGGTCAGAATTCACCCCTCCACTTT CASSLRGQNSPLHF
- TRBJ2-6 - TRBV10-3 TGTGCCATCAGCGACCGGAGCAGGGCTGGGGCCAACGTCCTGACTTTC CAISDRSRAGANVLTF
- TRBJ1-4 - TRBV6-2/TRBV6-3 TGTGCCAGCAGTTATGAGAGTCCTAATGAAAAACTGTTTTTT CASSYESPNEKLFF
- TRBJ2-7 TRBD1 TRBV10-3 TGTGCCATCAGGACAGGGGGTGTGCACGAGCAGTACTTC CAIRTGGVHEQYF
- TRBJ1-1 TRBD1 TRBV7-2 TGTGCCAGCAGCTCTGGGACAGCGGGAGCTTTCTTT CASSSGTAGAFF
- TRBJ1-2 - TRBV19 TGTGCCAGTACCACAACAGGAGGGGCCTATGGCTACACCTTC CASTTTGGAYGYTF
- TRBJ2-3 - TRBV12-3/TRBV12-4 TGTGCCAGCAGTTCGGGACTCTATACGCAGTATTTT CASSSGLYTQYF
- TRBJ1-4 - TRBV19 TGTGCCAACCAAGGGGCAGAAGATGAAAAACTGTTTTTT CANQGAEDEKLFF
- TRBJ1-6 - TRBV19 TGTGCCAGTAATACAGGTTTCGTTGGTAATTCACCCCTCCACTTT CASNTGFVGNSPLHF
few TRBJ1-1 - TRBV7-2 TGTGCCAGCAGCCCTCCGGGAGGCCTAGGGACTTCCCAGAACACTGAAGCTTTCTTT CASSPPGGLGTSQNTEAFF
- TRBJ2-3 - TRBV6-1 TGTGCCAGCAGTGAGGTGACAGGAGCAGATACGCAGTATTTT CASSEVTGADTQYF
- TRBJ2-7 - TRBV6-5 TGTGCCAGCAGTACCCTTGCCGGTGCCTACGAGCAGTACTTC CASSTLAGAYEQYF
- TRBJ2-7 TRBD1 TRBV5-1 TGCGCCAGCAGCTACCGGACAGGCTTCAGCTCCTACGAGCAGTACTTC CASSYRTGFSSYEQYF
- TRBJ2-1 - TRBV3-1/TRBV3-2 TGTGCCAGCAGCCAAGATCCGGGTACCCCATTAACCCAGTTCTTC CASSQDPGTPLTQFF
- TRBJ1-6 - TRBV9 TGTGCCAGCAGCGCCACCGGGACAACCGACTCCTATAATTCACCCCTCCACTTT CASSATGTTDSYNSPLHF
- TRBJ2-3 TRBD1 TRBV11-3 TGTGCCAGCAGTACAGGGGTAGCAGATACGCAGTATTTT CASSTGVADTQYF
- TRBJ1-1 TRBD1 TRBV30 TGTGCCTGTTTTCCCCCGGGACAGGGGGTCAGGAGTGAAGCTTTCTTT CACFPPGQGVRSEAFF
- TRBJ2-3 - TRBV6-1 TGTGCCAGCAGTGAAGCGGGGGGGCCGGAGGATACGCAGTATTTT CASSEAGGPEDTQYF
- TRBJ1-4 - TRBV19 TGTGCCAGTAGTATACAGGGTGAGGAAAAACTGTTTTTT CASSIQGEEKLFF
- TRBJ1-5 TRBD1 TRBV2 TGTGCCAGCAGGGGACAGGGGGCGGTTCAGCCCCAGCATTTT CASRGQGAVQPQHF
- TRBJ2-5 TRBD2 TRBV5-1 TGCGCCAGCAGCCCCCTAGCGGGAGTGGAGGAGACCCAGTACTTC CASSPLAGVEETQYF
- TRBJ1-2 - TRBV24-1 TGTGCCACCCACTCGTGGAGGGGCGATGGCTACACCTTC CATHSWRGDGYTF
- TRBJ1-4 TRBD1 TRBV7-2 TGTGCCAGCAGCTCCAGGGGGCGTAATGAAAAACTGTTTTTT CASSSRGRNEKLFF
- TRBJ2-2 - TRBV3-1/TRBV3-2 TGTGCCAGCAGCCTATTTCTGATGGGAGGCACCGGGGAGCTGTTTTTT CASSLFLMGGTGELFF
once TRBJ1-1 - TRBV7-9 TGTGCCAGCAGGAGGACACTGAACACTGAAGCTTTCTTT CASRRTLNTEAFF
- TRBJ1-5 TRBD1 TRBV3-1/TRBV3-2 TGTGCCAGCAGCCCGAGCGGACAGGGATTAACTCAGCCCCAGCATTTT CASSPSGQGLTQPQHF
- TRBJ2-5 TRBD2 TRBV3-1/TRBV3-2 TGTGCCAGCAGCACGGGACTAGCGGGAGGGTATGAGACCCAGTACTTC CASSTGLAGGYETQYF
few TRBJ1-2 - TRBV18 TGTGCCAGCTCACCACGGAGCGACTATGGCTACACCTTC CASSPRSDYGYTF
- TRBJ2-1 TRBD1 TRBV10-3 TGTGCCATCAGTGGGACAGGGTTCTACGATGAGCAGTTCTTC CAISGTGFYDEQFF
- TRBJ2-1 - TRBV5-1 TGCGCCAGCAGCTCACAGGTTAACAATGAGCAGTTCTTC CASSSQVNNEQFF
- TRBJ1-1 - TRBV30 TGTGCCTGGTCGCGGAACCTGAACACTGAAGCTTTCTTT CAWSRNLNTEAFF